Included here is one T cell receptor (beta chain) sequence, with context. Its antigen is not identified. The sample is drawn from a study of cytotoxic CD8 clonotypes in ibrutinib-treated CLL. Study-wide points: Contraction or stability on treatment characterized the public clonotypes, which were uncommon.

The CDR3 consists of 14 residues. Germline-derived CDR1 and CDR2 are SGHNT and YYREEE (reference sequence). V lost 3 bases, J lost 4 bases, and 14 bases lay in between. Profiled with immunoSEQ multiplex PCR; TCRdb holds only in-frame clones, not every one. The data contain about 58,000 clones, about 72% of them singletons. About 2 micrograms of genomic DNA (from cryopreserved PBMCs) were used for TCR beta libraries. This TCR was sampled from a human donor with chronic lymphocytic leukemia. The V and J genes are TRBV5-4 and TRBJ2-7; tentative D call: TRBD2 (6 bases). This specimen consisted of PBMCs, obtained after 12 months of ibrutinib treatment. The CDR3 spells CASSSSAGRYEQYF. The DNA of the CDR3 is TGTGCCAGCAGCTCCTCTGCGGGGCGTTACGAGCAGTACTTC.